These T cell receptor beta chains were read from a single sample in a study of shared T cell receptors in the human thymus. The data were produced by immunoSEQ multiplex PCR, yet TCRdb's version contains in-frame clones alone and is incomplete. This sample has some 700,000 clones, with 70% to 90% found just once. These data are also associated with another study on human thymus T cells.

The sequenced sample consisted of thymocytes. The receptor source for this set is a girl under three years old with a congenital heart defect. Each CDR3 is given with its conserved first and last residue. D genes are given only for firm matches. Not all rows give a size; the values are once, few, many and, for expanded clones, a class.

v_gene	abundance	d_gene	j_gene	CDR3aa	CDR3nt
TRBV18	.	.	TRBJ1-5	CASSPPPARRDNQPQHF	TGTGCCAGCTCACCACCGCCCGCCCGACGGGACAATCAGCCCCAGCATTTT
TRBV15	few	.	TRBJ1-3	CATSIAPGSSGNTIYF	TGTGCCACCAGCATAGCGCCCGGGAGCTCTGGAAACACCATATATTTT
TRBV6-1	.	.	TRBJ1-3	CASSRGLGENTIYF	TGTGCCAGCAGTCGGGGACTAGGAGAAAACACCATATATTTT
TRBV6-5	once	.	TRBJ2-1	CASREPSSGSKQFF	TGTGCCAGCAGAGAGCCCTCGAGCGGATCTAAGCAGTTCTTC
TRBV7-8	.	TRBD1	TRBJ1-5	CASSLRGEGQGSNQPQHF	TGTGCCAGCAGCTTACGAGGGGAGGGACAGGGCAGCAATCAGCCCCAGCATTTT
TRBV2	few	.	TRBJ1-3	CASSARGGEGTIYF	TGTGCCAGCAGTGCCCGAGGGGGGGAGGGCACCATATATTTT
TRBV19	.	.	TRBJ1-5	CASSSRVGNQPQHF	TGTGCCAGTAGTTCCCGAGTGGGCAATCAGCCCCAGCATTTT
TRBV9	once	.	TRBJ1-2	CASSVDWGGNYGYTF	TGTGCCAGCAGCGTAGATTGGGGGGGTAACTATGGCTACACCTTC
TRBV6-1	.	TRBD1	TRBJ2-7	CASTRDRGPRYEQYF	TGTGCCAGCACCCGGGACAGGGGACCTCGCTACGAGCAGTACTTC
TRBV7-2	once	.	TRBJ1-6	CASSLDRKSSYNSPLHF	TGTGCCAGCAGCTTGGACAGAAAGAGCTCCTATAATTCACCCCTCCACTTT
TRBV5-1	.	TRBD2	TRBJ2-2	CASKGLAGLANTGELFF	TGCGCCAGCAAAGGACTAGCGGGACTAGCGAACACCGGGGAGCTGTTTTTT
TRBV19	.	TRBD1	TRBJ1-2	CASTSLRGQSYYGYTF	TGTGCCAGTACCTCTTTGCGGGGACAGTCATACTATGGCTACACCTTC
TRBV5-1	.	.	TRBJ2-1	CASSLHQGYSPYNEQFF	TGCGCCAGCAGCCTTCATCAGGGTTATTCCCCCTACAATGAGCAGTTCTTC
TRBV12-2	.	.	TRBJ2-1	CASRVHRSGAYEQFF	TGTGCAAGTCGCGTCCACAGGTCAGGAGCCTATGAGCAGTTCTTC
TRBV4-3	.	TRBD2	TRBJ2-1	CASSHAPRGGYLTEQFF	TGCGCCAGCAGCCATGCACCCCGGGGGGGCTATCTGACTGAGCAGTTCTTC
TRBV9	.	.	TRBJ2-7	CASSAALDSVYEQYF	TGTGCCAGCAGCGCCGCGCTGGACAGCGTCTACGAGCAGTACTTC
TRBV10-3	.	.	TRBJ1-1	CAIRGGRQGNTEAFF	TGTGCCATCCGGGGGGGGAGGCAGGGGAACACTGAAGCTTTCTTT
TRBV6-6	.	.	TRBJ2-7	CASTKLGGIAYYEQYF	TGTGCCAGCACCAAGCTAGGAGGGATTGCATACTACGAGCAGTACTTC
TRBV19	.	.	TRBJ1-1	CASSTEPPLEAFF	TGTGCCAGTAGTACCGAGCCCCCCCTCGAAGCTTTCTTT
TRBV7-9	few	.	TRBJ1-2	CASSVRGGRENGYTF	TGTGCCAGCAGCGTCAGGGGTGGCAGGGAAAATGGCTACACCTTC
TRBV6-6	.	TRBD1	TRBJ1-5	CASHRGKDNQPQHF	TGTGCCAGCCACAGGGGTAAGGACAATCAGCCCCAGCATTTT
TRBV28	.	.	TRBJ1-5	CASSQNQPQHF	TGTGCCAGCTCCCAGAATCAGCCCCAGCATTTT
TRBV28	.	TRBD1	TRBJ1-2	CASSLGPQGDYGYTF	TGTGCCAGCAGTTTAGGCCCGCAGGGGGACTATGGCTACACCTTC
TRBV7-2	.	.	TRBJ1-3	CASSSWTASGNTIYF	TGTGCCAGCAGCTCTTGGACTGCGTCTGGAAACACCATATATTTT
TRBV14	.	.	TRBJ2-1	CASSPTFSGSYNEQFF	TGTGCCAGCAGCCCCACGTTTAGCGGCTCCTACAATGAGCAGTTCTTC
TRBV6-5	.	TRBD2	TRBJ2-5	CASLESGAAGETQYF	TGTGCCAGCCTAGAGAGCGGGGCGGCGGGAGAGACCCAGTACTTC
TRBV4-3	.	TRBD2	TRBJ2-7	CASSQDRPSGGMYEQYF	TGCGCCAGCAGCCAAGATCGTCCGAGCGGGGGGATGTACGAGCAGTACTTC
TRBV5-1	.	.	TRBJ1-4	CASSPKGGYLRKLFF	TGCGCCAGCAGCCCGAAGGGGGGGTACCTTAGAAAACTGTTTTTT
TRBV5-1	.	TRBD1	TRBJ2-6	CASSPTGNGANVLTF	TGCGCCAGCAGCCCGACAGGGAACGGGGCCAACGTCCTGACTTTC
TRBV27	once	TRBD1	TRBJ1-2	CASSLRGTDQGSPNYGYTF	TGTGCCAGCAGTTTAAGGGGGACAGATCAAGGGTCTCCTAACTATGGCTACACCTTC
TRBV7-2	.	TRBD1	TRBJ1-2	CASSLQGCCGYTF	TGTGCCAGCAGTTTACAGGGGTGCTGTGGCTACACCTTC
TRBV28	.	TRBD1	TRBJ2-7	CASSLTGHEQYF	TGTGCCAGCAGTTTGACAGGGCACGAGCAGTACTTC
TRBV27	.	.	TRBJ1-1	CASSLGGQLNTEAFF	TGTGCCAGCAGTTTAGGAGGACAGCTAAACACTGAAGCTTTCTTT
TRBV5-4	once	.	TRBJ2-1	CASSSSDSYPFFSYNEQFF	TGTGCCAGCAGCTCATCCGACAGCTACCCATTCTTCTCCTACAATGAGCAGTTCTTC
TRBV27	once	TRBD2	TRBJ2-1	CASTLTRTSGDNEQFF	TGTGCCAGCACTCTAACCCGGACTAGCGGGGACAATGAGCAGTTCTTC
TRBV2	.	TRBD1	TRBJ1-1	CASRGRGHPEEDTEAFF	TGTGCCAGCAGGGGCAGGGGGCATCCGGAGGAGGACACTGAAGCTTTCTTT
TRBV6-6	.	.	TRBJ2-2	CASSYADTGELFF	TGTGCCAGCAGTTACGCAGACACCGGGGAGCTGTTTTTT
TRBV10-2	.	.	TRBJ2-7	CASNPRAGVSYEQYF	TGCGCCAGCAACCCGAGGGCAGGGGTCTCCTACGAGCAGTACTTC
TRBV14	.	.	TRBJ2-5	CASRPEGRKIQETQYF	TGTGCCAGCAGACCAGAGGGCCGGAAAATTCAAGAGACCCAGTACTTC
TRBV27	.	TRBD1	TRBJ1-2	CASSSGGGIYGYTF	TGTGCCAGCAGTTCCGGAGGGGGCATCTATGGCTACACCTTC
TRBV5-1	.	TRBD1	TRBJ2-7	CASSLEVSGTGSQEQYF	TGCGCCAGCAGCTTGGAGGTATCGGGGACAGGTTCTCAAGAGCAGTACTTC
TRBV5-1	.	.	TRBJ1-3	CASSYGSGNTIYF	TGCGCCAGCAGCTACGGCTCTGGAAACACCATATATTTT
TRBV7-2	.	.	TRBJ2-7	CASSLGLSSGYEQYF	TGTGCCAGCAGCTTGGGCTTGAGTAGCGGCTACGAGCAGTACTTC
TRBV5-6	.	TRBD2	TRBJ2-1	CASSLGLAGGQGGDEQFF	TGTGCCAGCAGCTTGGGACTAGCGGGGGGGCAAGGGGGCGATGAGCAGTTCTTC
TRBV4-1	.	.	TRBJ2-7	CASSQEAWTGYEQYF	TGCGCCAGCAGCCAAGAGGCCTGGACGGGATACGAGCAGTACTTC
TRBV2	.	.	TRBJ1-1	CASSEALQAGDRGSLTEAFF	TGTGCCAGCAGTGAAGCGCTTCAGGCCGGTGATAGGGGAAGTTTGACTGAAGCTTTCTTT
TRBV4-1	.	TRBD2	TRBJ2-1	CASSPAVSGKRGIYNEQFF	TGCGCCAGCAGCCCCGCAGTGTCCGGAAAGCGGGGAATATACAATGAGCAGTTCTTC
TRBV9	.	TRBD2	TRBJ2-1	CASSVSHGRGGNNEQFF	TGTGCCAGCAGCGTTTCTCACGGGCGGGGGGGTAACAATGAGCAGTTCTTC
TRBV6-6	once	TRBD1	TRBJ2-7	CASSEGTESYEQYF	TGTGCCAGCAGTGAGGGGACAGAGTCCTACGAGCAGTACTTC
TRBV4-3	.	.	TRBJ1-2	CASSPIRDTASRGYGYTF	TGCGCCAGCAGCCCAATCCGGGACACTGCATCCCGGGGCTATGGCTACACCTTC
TRBV11-3	few	TRBD1	TRBJ2-5	CASSLDTGGQETQYF	TGTGCCAGCAGCTTGGATACAGGGGGCCAAGAGACCCAGTACTTC
TRBV27	.	.	TRBJ1-5	CASSLRGSKRGNQPQHF	TGTGCCAGCAGTTTACGGGGATCGAAAAGGGGCAATCAGCCCCAGCATTTT
TRBV6-1	.	TRBD1	TRBJ2-7	CASSERTGLWYEQYF	TGTGCCAGCAGTGAAAGGACAGGGCTATGGTACGAGCAGTACTTC
TRBV28	.	TRBD2	TRBJ2-5	CASSWGSGGPQETQYF	TGTGCCAGCAGTTGGGGTAGCGGGGGGCCCCAAGAGACCCAGTACTTC
TRBV7-9	few	TRBD1	TRBJ2-7	CASSATRQGSPYEQYF	TGTGCCAGCAGCGCAACCCGACAGGGGTCACCCTACGAGCAGTACTTC
TRBV7-2	.	TRBD1	TRBJ1-4	CASSLVGDRREKLFF	TGTGCCAGCAGCTTAGTAGGGGACAGGCGTGAAAAACTGTTTTTT
TRBV6-5	.	.	TRBJ2-3	CASRHQRPNTDTQYF	TGTGCCAGCAGACATCAGCGGCCTAACACAGATACGCAGTATTTT
TRBV14	.	TRBD1	TRBJ2-7	CASSQDFQARKNRGHSYEQYF	TGTGCCAGCAGCCAAGATTTTCAAGCACGTAAGAACAGGGGCCACTCCTACGAGCAGTACTTC
TRBV2	few	.	TRBJ1-2	CASTRLSTGSYTF	TGTGCCAGCACTAGACTTTCGACAGGATCGTACACCTTC
TRBV30	.	TRBD2	TRBJ2-1	CAQTASGGSDEQFF	TGTGCCCAAACGGCTAGCGGGGGGAGCGATGAGCAGTTCTTC